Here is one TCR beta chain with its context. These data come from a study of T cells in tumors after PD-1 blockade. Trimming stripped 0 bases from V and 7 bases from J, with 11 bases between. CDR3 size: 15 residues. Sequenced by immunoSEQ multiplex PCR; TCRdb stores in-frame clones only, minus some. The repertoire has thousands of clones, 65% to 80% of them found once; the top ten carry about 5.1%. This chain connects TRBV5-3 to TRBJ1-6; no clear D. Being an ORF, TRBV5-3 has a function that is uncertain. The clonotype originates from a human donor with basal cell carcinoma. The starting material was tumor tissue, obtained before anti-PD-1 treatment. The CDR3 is CARSLALGRNSPLHF. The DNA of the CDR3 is TGTGCCAGAAGCTTGGCTCTGGGCCGAAATTCACCCCTCCACTTT.